Below, 3 T cell receptor beta chains from the same sample are listed, as sequenced in a study of T-cell reconstitution after alpha-beta-depleted transplantation in children. Preparation of the TCRbeta library involved a method that used unique molecular identifiers. TCRdb passed the PCR reads through MiXCR, listing each CDR3 protein once. This repertoire shows about 400,000 distinct CDR3 sequences, around 20% found once; its top ten account for around 3.9%. Source: PBMCs from the stem cell graft donor, taken from the stem cell graft. The source of these receptors is a human donor who donated a stem cell graft to a child with acute myeloid leukemia.

The V call is TRBV5-1, the J call TRBJ2-3; 7 bases agree with TRBD2. There are 14 residues in the CDR3. Looked up from germline, CDR1 is SGHRS and CDR2 is YFSETQ. V lost 1 base to trimming and J lost 4 bases; unmatched junction nucleotides: 3. The CDR3 DNA follows: TGCGCCAGCAGCTTGCGACTAGCCCCAGATACGCAGTATTTT. Protein: CASSLRLAPDTQYF.

The rearrangement joins TRBV7-9 to TRBJ2-7; 7 bases match TRBD2. Per the germline V gene, CDR1 is SEHNR and CDR2 is FQNEAQ (reference sequence). The CDR3 loop spans 16 amino acids. The junction had 9 bases not matched to a gene; V was cut back by 1 base and J by 3 bases. This CDR3 reads CASSLVSSVAGYEQYF. The CDR3 DNA is TGTGCCAGCAGCTTAGTGAGTAGCGTAGCGGGCTACGAGCAGTACTTC.

This clonotype was seen many times. The chain couples TRBV27 to TRBJ2-1, with D maybe TRBD2 (6 bases). V lost 3 bases and J 9 bases, leaving 12 bases between the germline ends. The CDR3 has 13 residues. Germline CDR1 reads MNHEY; CDR2 reads SMNVEV (reference sequence). The CDR3 sequence: CASSFSGDREQFF. As DNA, the CDR3 is TGTGCCAGCAGTTTTTCGGGAGATCGTGAGCAGTTCTTC.